This T cell receptor (beta chain) was documented in a study of persistence of HIV-infected CD4 T cells. As for the study in general: Blood samples, up to 180 mL, came from multiple time points, except a couple of leukapheresis donors sampled once. Study-level results: Degenerate expanded CDR3beta sequences were enriched among CMV- and Gag-responding cells.

The CDR3 extends over 15 amino acids. Trimming removed 4 bases from V and 7 bases from J, with 14 bases in between. Germline CDR1 KGHSH, CDR2 LQKENI. This clone was picked up a small number of times. What it recognizes is unknown. Anti-CD3/anti-CD28 beads served as a nonspecific positive control stimulus. Responding CD4+ T cells were sorted by upregulation of both CD40 ligand and CD69. Sequencing used immunoSEQ version 4 in survey mode. Each sample used up to about 1 ug genomic DNA diluted to around 9.5 ng/uL. Sequencing used immunoSEQ multiplex PCR; TCRdb keeps in-frame clones, though not all of them. The sample has about 45,000 clones, about 85% seen once.

Sequenced here: CD4+ T cells sorted from PBMCs after approximately 19-hour stimulation, sampled from a patient who received antiretroviral therapy. The clonotype originates from an adult woman with HIV who was CMV-seropositive. The chain carries TRBV18 and TRBJ1-6; D unclear. CDR3 amino acids: CASSRQELTNSPLHF. The CDR3 nucleotides read TGTGCCAGCTCACGGCAGGAGCTTACAAATTCACCCCTCCACTTT. Full variable domain (rest looked up from reference TRBV18 and TRBJ1-6): NAGVMQNPRHLVRRRGQEARLRCSPMKGHSHVYWYRQLPEEGLKFMVYLQKENIIDESGMPKERFSAEFPKEGPSILRIQQVVRGDSAAYFCASSRQELTNSPLHFGNGTRLTVT.